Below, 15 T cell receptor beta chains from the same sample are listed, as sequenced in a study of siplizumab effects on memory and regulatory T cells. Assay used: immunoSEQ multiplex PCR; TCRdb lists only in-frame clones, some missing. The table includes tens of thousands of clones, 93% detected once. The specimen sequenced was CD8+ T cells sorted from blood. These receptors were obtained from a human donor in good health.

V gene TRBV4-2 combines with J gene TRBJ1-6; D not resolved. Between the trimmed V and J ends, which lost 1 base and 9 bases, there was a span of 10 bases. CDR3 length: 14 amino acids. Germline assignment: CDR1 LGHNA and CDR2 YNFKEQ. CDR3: CASSQGDGVSPLHF. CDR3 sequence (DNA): TGTGCCAGCAGCCAAGGCGACGGGGTTTCACCCCTCCACTTT.

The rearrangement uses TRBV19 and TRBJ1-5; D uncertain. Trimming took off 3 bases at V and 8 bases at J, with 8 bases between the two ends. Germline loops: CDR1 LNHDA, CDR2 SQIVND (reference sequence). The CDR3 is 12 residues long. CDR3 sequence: CASSISYEPQHF. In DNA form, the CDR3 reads TGTGCCAGTAGTATCAGTTACGAGCCCCAGCATTTT. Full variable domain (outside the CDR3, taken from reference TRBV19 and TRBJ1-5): DGGITQSPKYLFRKEGQNVTLSCEQNLNHDAMYWYRQDPGQGLRLIYYSQIVNDFQKGDIAEGYSVSREKKESFPLTVTSAQKNPTAFYLCASSISYEPQHFGDGTRLSIL.

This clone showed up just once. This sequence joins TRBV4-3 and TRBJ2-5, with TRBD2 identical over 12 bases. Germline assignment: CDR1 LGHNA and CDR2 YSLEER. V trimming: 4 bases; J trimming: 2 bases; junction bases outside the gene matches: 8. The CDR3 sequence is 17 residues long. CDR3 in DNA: TGCGCCAGCAGCCCAGGGGCTAGCGGGGGGGATCAAGAGACCCAGTACTTC. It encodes CASSPGASGGDQETQYF.

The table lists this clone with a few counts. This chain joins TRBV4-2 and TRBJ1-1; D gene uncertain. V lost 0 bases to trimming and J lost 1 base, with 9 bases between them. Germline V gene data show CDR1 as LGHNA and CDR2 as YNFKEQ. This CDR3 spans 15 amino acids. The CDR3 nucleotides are TGTGCCAGCAGCCAAGAAGTAGGGCAGAACACTGAAGCTTTCTTT. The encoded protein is CASSQEVGQNTEAFF.

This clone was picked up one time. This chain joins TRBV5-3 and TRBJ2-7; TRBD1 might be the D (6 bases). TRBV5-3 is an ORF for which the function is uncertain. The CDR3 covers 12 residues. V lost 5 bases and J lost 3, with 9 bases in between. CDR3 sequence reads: CARSRQDYEQYF. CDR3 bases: TGTGCCAGAAGTCGACAGGACTACGAGCAGTACTTC.

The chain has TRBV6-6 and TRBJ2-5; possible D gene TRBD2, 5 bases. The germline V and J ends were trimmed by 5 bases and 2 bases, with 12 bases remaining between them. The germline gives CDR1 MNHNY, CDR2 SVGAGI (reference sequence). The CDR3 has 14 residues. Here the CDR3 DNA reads TGTGCCAGCAGTGGGAGCGAGGGACAAGAGACCCAGTACTTC. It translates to CASSGSEGQETQYF.

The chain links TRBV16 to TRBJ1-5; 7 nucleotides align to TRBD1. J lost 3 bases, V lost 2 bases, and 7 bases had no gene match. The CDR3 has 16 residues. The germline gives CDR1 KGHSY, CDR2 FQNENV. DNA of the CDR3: TGTGCCAGCAGCCAAGGGGGGGACAGTATCAATCAGCCCCAGCATTTT. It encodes CASSQGGDSINQPQHF.

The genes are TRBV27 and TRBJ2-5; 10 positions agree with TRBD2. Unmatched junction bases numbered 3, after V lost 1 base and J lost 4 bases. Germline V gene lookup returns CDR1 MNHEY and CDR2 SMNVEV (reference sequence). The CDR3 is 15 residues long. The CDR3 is CASSLLAGGGETQYF. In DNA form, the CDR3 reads TGTGCCAGCAGTTTATTAGCGGGGGGTGGAGAGACCCAGTACTTC.

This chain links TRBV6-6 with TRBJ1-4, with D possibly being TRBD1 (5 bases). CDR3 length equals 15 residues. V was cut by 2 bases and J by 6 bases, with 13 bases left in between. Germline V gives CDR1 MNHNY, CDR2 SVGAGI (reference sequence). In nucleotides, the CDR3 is TGTGCCAGCAGTTACCTTGGGGGGGGTGATGAAAAACTGTTTTTT. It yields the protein CASSYLGGGDEKLFF.

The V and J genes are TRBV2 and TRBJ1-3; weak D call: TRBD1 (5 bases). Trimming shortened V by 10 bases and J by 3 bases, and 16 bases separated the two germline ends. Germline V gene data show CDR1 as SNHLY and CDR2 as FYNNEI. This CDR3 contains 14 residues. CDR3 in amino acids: CATNPGSNGNTIYF. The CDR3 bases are TGTGCCACCAATCCAGGGTCAAATGGAAACACCATATATTTT.

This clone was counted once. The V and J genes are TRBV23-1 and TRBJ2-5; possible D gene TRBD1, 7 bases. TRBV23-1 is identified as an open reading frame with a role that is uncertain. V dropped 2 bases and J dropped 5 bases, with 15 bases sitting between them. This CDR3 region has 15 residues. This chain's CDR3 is CASSQEGPGGETQYF. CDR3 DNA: TGCGCCAGCAGTCAAGAGGGCCCAGGGGGGGAGACCCAGTACTTC.

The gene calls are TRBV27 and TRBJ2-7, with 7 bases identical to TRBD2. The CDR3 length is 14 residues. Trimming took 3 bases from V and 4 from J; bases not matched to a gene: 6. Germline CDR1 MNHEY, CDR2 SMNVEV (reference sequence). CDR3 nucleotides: TGTGCCAGCAGTTTGGGGGGGACGCTGTACGAGCAGTACTTC. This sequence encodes CASSLGGTLYEQYF.

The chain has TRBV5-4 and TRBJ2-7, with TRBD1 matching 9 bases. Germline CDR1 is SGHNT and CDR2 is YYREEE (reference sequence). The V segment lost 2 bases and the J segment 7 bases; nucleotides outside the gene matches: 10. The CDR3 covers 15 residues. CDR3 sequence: CASSFPGQGGQEQYF. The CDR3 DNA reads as TGTGCCAGCAGCTTTCCGGGACAGGGAGGGCAAGAGCAGTACTTC.

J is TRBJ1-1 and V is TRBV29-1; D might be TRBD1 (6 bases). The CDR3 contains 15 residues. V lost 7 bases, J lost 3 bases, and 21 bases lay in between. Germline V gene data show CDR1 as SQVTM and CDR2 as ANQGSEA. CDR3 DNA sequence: TGCAGCGCCGATGGGGGGGCGACTGGTGACACTGAAGCTTTCTTT. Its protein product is CSADGGATGDTEAFF.

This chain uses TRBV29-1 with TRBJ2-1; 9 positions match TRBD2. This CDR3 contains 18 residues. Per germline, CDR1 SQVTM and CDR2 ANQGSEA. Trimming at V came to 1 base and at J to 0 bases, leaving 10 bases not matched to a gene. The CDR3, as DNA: TGCAGCGTTGAAGGGCTGGGTAGCGGGGGAAGCTCCTACAATGAGCAGTTCTTC. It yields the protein CSVEGLGSGGSSYNEQFF.